Reported below is one TCR beta chain. Antigen specificity is unknown. Genomic DNA constituted the template upon which TCR beta VDJ and CDR3 profiling was performed. In TCRdb, the reads were re-called with MiXCR into one record per CDR3 protein. Of about 400,000 distinct CDR3 sequences in the sample, roughly 64% are singletons; the top ten hold 4%. V was pared by 6 bases and J by 0 bases, with 5 bases of the junction left unmatched. CDR3 length equals 14 residues. The germline CDR1 and CDR2 sequences are SGHDN and FVKESK. The record originates from a study of CD8+CD57+ T cells in acquired aplastic anemia. Study overall: Average DNA yield from sorted CD4+ and CD8+ cells was 3.2 ug.

General study results and limits: Patients and controls had in common 25 to 30 CD8+ CDR3 sequences. Patients showed no significant difference from controls in CD8+ Simpson's diversity.

This TCR was recovered from a human donor in good health, serving as a control. The chain has TRBV14 and TRBJ2-7; 7 positions agree with TRBD1. The specimen was sorted CD4+, CD8+, or CD8+CD57+ T cells (not recorded which) from PBMCs. The chain's CDR3 is CASSYRGDSYEQYF. The CDR3 bases are TGTGCCAGCAGTTACAGGGGAGACTCCTACGAGCAGTACTTC.